Following are 23 T cell receptor beta chains from one sample sequenced in a study of shared clonotypes between healthy human individuals. Method: immunoSEQ multiplex PCR; TCRdb's copy keeps in-frame clones and lacks some. The sample consists of more than 1.2 million clones, 97% to 99% of them appearing once. The sample taken for sequencing was naive CD4+ T cells sorted from blood. Subset of the sample: CD45RA+ positively selected. The receptor set was obtained from a man aged 25 to 40 in good health.

This clone was detected only once. The genes are TRBV9 and TRBJ2-5; D possibly matches TRBD1 or TRBD2 (5 bases each). Germline loops: CDR1 SGDLS, CDR2 YYNGEE. This CDR3 is 13 amino acids long. V gave up 4 bases and J gave up 2 bases, with 9 bases separating them. This chain's CDR3 is CASSPGPQETQYF. DNA of the CDR3: TGTGCCAGCAGCCCGGGACCACAAGAGACCCAGTACTTC.

The J gene is TRBJ2-7, the V gene TRBV6-6; a possible D gene is TRBD1 (5 bases). Trimming took off 5 bases at V and 2 bases at J, with 13 bases between the two ends. CDR3 length equals 14 residues. Germline V gene lookup returns CDR1 MNHNY and CDR2 SVGAGI (reference sequence). The CDR3 DNA is TGTGCCAGCAGTAACTACAGGTTACCCTACGAGCAGTACTTC. This sequence encodes CASSNYRLPYEQYF.

CDR3 in amino acids: CASSKGTSVYNEQFF. The CDR3 DNA sequence: TGTGCCAGCAGTAAGGGGACTAGCGTATACAATGAGCAGTTCTTC. This rearrangement joins TRBV2 to TRBJ2-1; 10 nucleotides match TRBD2. V gave up 5 bases and J gave up 4 bases; unmatched junction bases: 5. CDR1 SNHLY and CDR2 FYNNEI come from the germline V gene. This CDR3 contains 15 residues.

V usage is TRBV5-1 and J usage is TRBJ2-1; D is possibly TRBD2 (7 bases). V shed 4 bases and J shed 6 bases, with 20 bases lying between them. Germline CDR1 and CDR2: SGHRS and YFSETQ. This CDR3 spans 16 amino acids. This CDR3 reads CASSRGASGTLNEQFF. The CDR3 DNA reads as TGCGCCAGCAGCCGGGGGGCTAGCGGTACACTCAATGAGCAGTTCTTC.

The CDR3 coding sequence is TGTGCCTGGAAGGGACTAGCGGGATACACCGGGGAGCTGTTTTTT. This translates into CAWKGLAGYTGELFF. The chain has TRBV30 and TRBJ2-2; 13 positions match TRBD2. The germline V gene encodes CDR1 GTSNPN and CDR2 SVGIG (reference sequence). The trim removed 4 bases at V and 3 bases at J, leaving 2 bases unmatched. This CDR3 spans 15 amino acids.

This sequence joins TRBV14 and TRBJ2-7, with D unclear. Trimming took off 4 bases at V and 6 bases at J, with 13 bases between the two ends. Per the germline V gene, CDR1 is SGHDN and CDR2 is FVKESK. CDR3 size: 13 residues. The CDR3 reads CASSLKVNGEQYF. The CDR3 nucleotides are TGTGCCAGCAGCCTCAAGGTTAATGGCGAGCAGTACTTC.

As concerns this clone: At the DNA level, this CDR3 is encoded by other sequences in the same sample as well. The chain employs TRBV19 and TRBJ2-6; D gene uncertain. Germline V gene sequence: CDR1 LNHDA, CDR2 SQIVND (reference sequence). V was cut by 9 bases and J by 1 base, with 7 bases left in between. There are 13 residues in the CDR3. DNA for the CDR3: TGTGCCAGCAGCCCGTCTGGGGCCAACGTCCTGACTTTC. It yields the protein CASSPSGANVLTF.

The chain combines TRBV27 with TRBJ2-2, with D possibly being TRBD2 (5 bases). Trimming removed 2 bases from V and 0 bases from J, with 10 bases in between. This CDR3 has 16 amino acids. The germline V gene has CDR1 MNHEY and CDR2 SMNVEV (reference sequence). The CDR3, as DNA: TGTGCCAGCAGTTTAACGCGGGCCGCGAACACCGGGGAGCTGTTTTTT. It is translated as CASSLTRAANTGELFF.

Details on this clone: In the same sample, other DNA sequences code for this CDR3. This chain links TRBV19 with TRBJ2-7; 8 bases are shared with TRBD1. Germline V gene data show CDR1 as LNHDA and CDR2 as SQIVND (reference sequence). The CDR3 is 14 amino acids. J lost 2 bases, V lost 3 bases, and 3 bases had no gene match. CDR3 coding DNA: TGTGCCAGTAGTATTGGGACAGGAACCTACGAGCAGTACTTC. Protein product: CASSIGTGTYEQYF.

This chain connects TRBV7-9 to TRBJ2-3; the D gene is possibly TRBD2 (5 bases). This CDR3 has 15 residues. Germline CDR1 reads SEHNR; CDR2 reads FQNEAQ (reference sequence). V shed 5 bases and J shed 5 bases, with 17 bases lying between them. The CDR3: CASSIHRGLKDTQYF. Here the CDR3 DNA reads TGTGCCAGCAGCATTCACCGGGGATTGAAAGATACGCAGTATTTT.

This chain links TRBV29-1 with TRBJ2-1, with D tentatively TRBD2 (5 bases). The V gene lost 2 bases and the J gene lost 11 bases, with 13 bases spanning the gap. This CDR3 is built from 12 residues. Germline-derived CDR1 and CDR2 are SQVTM and ANQGSEA. CDR3 in DNA: TGCAGCGTTGAATCGGACTTAACTAAGCAGTTCTTC. Its translation: CSVESDLTKQFF.

In nucleotides, the CDR3 is TGCGCCAGCTCCACGATCGGGGGTCAGCCCCAGCATTTT. Translation gives CASSTIGGQPQHF. This chain uses TRBV5-1 with TRBJ1-5; maybe TRBD1 (5 bases). The V end lost 7 bases, the J end lost 6 bases, and 14 bases lay between the germline ends. The V gene's germline CDR1 is SGHRS and CDR2 YFSETQ. The CDR3 has 13 amino acids.

V is TRBV2 and J is TRBJ1-1; D remains unclear. The V and J ends lost 3 bases and 1 base respectively, with 6 bases between them. The V gene's germline CDR1 is SNHLY and CDR2 FYNNEI. The CDR3 runs 13 residues. CDR3 loop: CASSDRSNTEAFF. The DNA of the CDR3 is TGTGCCAGCAGTGACAGGTCGAACACTGAAGCTTTCTTT. Full variable domain (rest looked up from reference TRBV2 and TRBJ1-1): EPEVTQTPSHQVTQMGQEVILRCVPISNHLYFYWYRQILGQKVEFLVSFYNNEISEKSEIFDDQFSVERPDGSNFTLKIRSTKLEDSAMYFCASSDRSNTEAFFGQGTRLTVV.

This clone was recorded once. The gene calls are TRBV5-1 and TRBJ2-1; 7 nucleotides match TRBD1. The J segment lost 5 bases and the V segment lost 4 bases, leaving 9 bases of the junction unmatched. The CDR3 covers 15 residues. Per germline, CDR1 SGHRS and CDR2 YFSETQ. This CDR3 reads CASSSLEGADNEQFF. The DNA of the CDR3 is TGCGCCAGCAGCAGCCTTGAGGGGGCGGACAATGAGCAGTTCTTC.

CDR3 nucleotides: TGCGCCAGCAGCGAAACTAGACCGGGGACGGGGGAGCTGTTTTTT. Residues: CASSETRPGTGELFF. The chain carries TRBV10-2 and TRBJ2-2, with D perhaps matching TRBD1 or TRBD2 (5 bases each). V was pared by 6 bases and J by 8 bases, with 19 bases between. The CDR3 runs to 15 residues. In germline, CDR1 is WSHSY, CDR2 SAAADI.

The chain uses TRBV6-5 and TRBJ1-1, with 7 bases fitting TRBD1. V shed 5 bases and J 6 bases; nucleotides not matched to a gene: 6. Germline V gives CDR1 MNHEY, CDR2 SVGAGI. The CDR3 extends over 13 amino acids. The CDR3 sequence: CASSDRVGAEAFF. The CDR3 DNA is TGTGCCAGCAGTGACAGGGTGGGCGCTGAAGCTTTCTTT.

The V call is TRBV9, the J call TRBJ2-5; D tentatively reads TRBD1 or TRBD2 (7 bases each). V dropped 4 bases and J dropped 0 bases, with 25 bases sitting between them. Germline CDR1 and CDR2: SGDLS and YYNGEE. The CDR3 contains 19 residues. Here the CDR3 reads CASSTRRDYRRGHQETQYF. The CDR3 nucleotides are TGTGCCAGCAGCACTCGCCGGGACTATCGGAGGGGGCACCAAGAGACCCAGTACTTC. Supplemented by reference TRBV9 and TRBJ2-5, the full variable domain reads DSGVTQTPKHLITATGQRVTLRCSPRSGDLSVYWYQQSLDQGLQFLIQYYNGEERAKGNILERFSAQQFPDLHSELNLSSLELGDSALYFCASSTRRDYRRGHQETQYFGPGTRLLVL.

The genes are TRBV5-4 and TRBJ1-5; possible D gene TRBD1, 6 bases. CDR1 is SGHNT and CDR2 is YYREEE in the germline V gene (reference sequence). This CDR3 comprises 17 residues. Trimming took off 1 base at V and 4 bases at J, with 18 bases between the two ends. The CDR3 region is CASSLRGKGDGNQPQHF. CDR3 DNA: TGTGCCAGCAGCTTGAGGGGGAAGGGGGACGGGAATCAGCCCCAGCATTTT.

The V and J genes are TRBV7-6 and TRBJ2-1; D is perhaps TRBD2 (6 bases). The CDR3 sequence is 21 residues long. Trimming shortened V by 5 bases and J by 7 bases, and 36 bases separated the two germline ends. CDR1 is SGHVS, CDR2 FNYEAQ, per germline. The CDR3, as DNA: TGTGCCAGCAGCCCCCTCCCCCTCTTCAACGGGAGTGTTCGGGCGAGGAATGAGCAGTTCTTC. Translated: CASSPLPLFNGSVRARNEQFF. Supplemented by reference TRBV7-6 and TRBJ2-1, the full variable domain reads GAGVSQSPRYKVTKRGQDVALRCDPISGHVSLYWYRQALGQGPEFLTYFNYEAQQDKSGLPNDRFSAERPEGSISTLTIQRTEQRDSAMYRCASSPLPLFNGSVRARNEQFFGPGTRLTVL.

The V call is TRBV10-1, the J call TRBJ2-1, with 10 bases aligning to TRBD1. CDR1 and CDR2 from the germline V gene are WNHNN and SYGVQD (reference sequence). This CDR3 contains 16 residues. With 6 bases clipped from V and 7 bases from J, the junction kept 12 bases outside the gene matches. CDR3 sequence: CASSAPGQGTGNEQFF. The CDR3, as DNA: TGCGCCAGCAGCGCCCCGGGACAGGGGACGGGTAATGAGCAGTTCTTC.

This chain links TRBV9 with TRBJ2-1; a possible D gene is TRBD1 (7 bases). CDR3 length: 15 amino acids. The V and J ends lost 2 bases and 8 bases respectively, with 17 bases between them. Germline CDR1 SGDLS, CDR2 YYNGEE. CDR3 loop: CASSVSSGRGDEQFF. CDR3 DNA sequence: TGTGCCAGCAGCGTCTCGAGCGGCAGGGGGGATGAGCAGTTCTTC. The full variable domain, completed using reference TRBV9 and TRBJ2-1, is DSGVTQTPKHLITATGQRVTLRCSPRSGDLSVYWYQQSLDQGLQFLIQYYNGEERAKGNILERFSAQQFPDLHSELNLSSLELGDSALYFCASSVSSGRGDEQFFGPGTRLTVL.

This chain links TRBV4-3 with TRBJ2-7; D unclear. Trimming removed 0 bases at V and 2 bases at J, with 14 bases between. CDR1 is LGHNA and CDR2 is YSLEER in the germline V gene. The CDR3 is made up of 16 amino acids. The CDR3 protein is CASSQDGSNRAYEQYF. As DNA, the CDR3 is TGCGCCAGCAGCCAAGATGGGTCCAACCGTGCCTACGAGCAGTACTTC.

As DNA, the CDR3 is TGTGCCAGCAGCTTCGGGACTAGCGTCCCTGAGCAGTACTTC. Protein product: CASSFGTSVPEQYF. V and J are TRBV5-6 and TRBJ2-7, with 10 nucleotides matching TRBD2. The CDR3 has 14 residues. Germline V gene sequence: CDR1 SGHDT, CDR2 YYEEEE. The ends lost 2 bases at V and 7 bases at J; junction bases unmatched: 6.